This TCR beta chain was captured in a study of blood T cell repertoires in COVID-19 (dated by TCRdb to the early 2020s). About the investigation overall: The collaborator samples originated in the United States, Italy and Spain and spanned the acute and convalescent phases of COVID-19. Nearly every sample came with metadata listing a de-identified subject ID, COVID-19 status, age in years and sex. The prospective study material was composed of cDNA or gDNA derived from T cells, B-cell-depleted T cells, or PBMCs. Deeply sampled blood TCRbeta repertoires from subjects exposed to, actively infected with, or recovered from COVID-19 were included in the dataset. Where available, HLA class I and class II types were obtained from metadata supplied by the sample provider rather than from assay-based typing. Samples were obtained from the ongoing ImmuneRACE study (first 160 participants) and from 1,254 subjects provided by 6 global collaborators. A freely available public database, intended as a resource for researchers studying the immune response to SARS-CoV-2, is where the repertoires were released. Results the study describes overall, beyond this receptor: The quantity of clinical and demographic metadata differed by source and by participant and was supplied without curation.

Collaborating institutions collected whole blood in K2EDTA tubes following their own protocols. For TCRbeta analysis, collaborator samples were shipped as frozen whole blood, as isolated PBMCs, or as DNA extracted from either sample type. Comments on this clone: Its antigen target is currently unknown. There are no base qualities to consult, and no much larger clone falls within one base.

The immunoSEQ Assay, a bias-controlled multiplex PCR, was used to amplify TCRbeta CDR3 regions from genomic DNA. From the authors' description of their analysis: Nucleated cell counts per sample were estimated from amplification of reference gene primers within the assay. Sequence reads were collapsed and filtered to measure the absolute abundance of every unique TCRbeta CDR3 rearrangement. Productive Simpson clonality was computed per sample as the square root of Simpson's diversity index over productive rearrangements. Held by TCRdb, this immuneACCESS table contains in-frame sequences only and omits some clones. Under half of the omission traces to an unresolved V gene where checked; the cause of the rest is unknown. From that table come the V and J calls and clone size; the DNA was used to work out D and trimming. The sample has more than 200,000 clones on record, roughly 87% of them singletons. Around 0.7% of the sample is taken by the ten largest.

What was sequenced was peripheral blood. This sequence originates from a human donor in a cohort sampled during active COVID-19.

The CDR3 reads CASSPDRWATEAFF. In nucleotide form, the sequence is TGTGCCAGCAGTCCCGACAGGTGGGCGACTGAAGCTTTCTTT. This sequence uses TRBV7-2 and TRBJ1-1, and the D gene may be TRBD1, 6 bases matching. Trimming costs V 6 bases and J 5 bases, and their ends lie 16 bases apart. The CDR3 sequence holds 14 residues, the cysteine and phenylalanine included. The only DNA kept is the CDR3, 42 bases in frame from the first base. The germline V gene sets CDR1 to SGHTA and CDR2 to FQGNSA.